A selection of T cell receptor beta chains follows, all from one sample in a study of cytomegalovirus exposure and HLA in healthy donors. Sequencing used immunoSEQ multiplex PCR; TCRdb keeps in-frame clones, though not all of them. Among over 85,000 clones, approximately 82% were seen once, and the ten largest hold 10% to 15%. Sequences were obtained from PBMCs. The receptors come from a man aged 25-40 years in good health and CMV-seropositive. Both conserved end residues are part of each CDR3. Each record gives: V gene, J gene, clone size, D gene, CDR3 protein, CDR3 DNA. The D gene is left open where the match is weak. Size tells how often a clone was seen (once, few, many) or the class of an expanded clone, and some rows leave it out.

V gene: TRBV5-6; J gene: TRBJ1-6; clone size: -; D gene: -; CDR3 protein: CASRSPGRNSPLHF; CDR3 DNA: TGTGCCAGCAGGTCGCCAGGGCGTAATTCACCCCTCCACTTT
V gene: TRBV4-3; J gene: TRBJ2-3; clone size: -; D gene: TRBD1; CDR3 protein: CASSPGTGRTDTQYF; CDR3 DNA: TGCGCCAGCAGCCCCGGGACAGGCCGCACAGATACGCAGTATTTT
V gene: TRBV30; J gene: TRBJ2-7; clone size: -; D gene: -; CDR3 protein: CAWSVSYTGEQYF; CDR3 DNA: TGTGCCTGGAGTGTATCGTACACCGGGGAGCAGTACTTC
V gene: TRBV4-1; J gene: TRBJ2-1; clone size: -; D gene: -; CDR3 protein: CASSLYPASAYNEQFF; CDR3 DNA: TGCGCCAGCAGCTTATACCCGGCTAGCGCCTACAATGAGCAGTTCTTC
V gene: TRBV7-9; J gene: TRBJ2-6; clone size: -; D gene: -; CDR3 protein: CASSLVSSGANVLTF; CDR3 DNA: TGTGCCAGCAGCTTAGTCAGCTCTGGGGCCAACGTCCTGACTTTC
V gene: TRBV5-6; J gene: TRBJ1-6; clone size: few; D gene: -; CDR3 protein: CASSGGTTNSPLHF; CDR3 DNA: TGTGCCAGCAGCGGCGGGACTACTAATTCACCCCTCCACTTT
V gene: TRBV21-1; J gene: TRBJ1-5; clone size: -; D gene: -; CDR3 protein: CASSKPDTGTGKVGQPQHF; CDR3 DNA: TGTGCCAGCAGCAAACCAGATACCGGGACAGGTAAAGTAGGTCAGCCCCAGCATTTT
V gene: TRBV5-4; J gene: TRBJ2-1; clone size: -; D gene: -; CDR3 protein: CASRPVERAEREQFF; CDR3 DNA: TGTGCCAGCAGGCCGGTAGAGCGGGCGGAGCGGGAGCAGTTCTTC
V gene: TRBV6-5; J gene: TRBJ1-2; clone size: -; D gene: -; CDR3 protein: CASSYSTGGYGYTF; CDR3 DNA: TGTGCCAGCAGTTACTCGACTGGTGGCTATGGCTACACCTTC
V gene: TRBV28; J gene: TRBJ1-3; clone size: -; D gene: TRBD1; CDR3 protein: CASSLRAGGSGNTIYF; CDR3 DNA: TGTGCCAGCAGTTTAAGAGCAGGGGGATCTGGAAACACCATATATTTT
V gene: TRBV4-2; J gene: TRBJ1-2; clone size: -; D gene: -; CDR3 protein: CASSQGQYGYTF; CDR3 DNA: TGTGCCAGCAGCCAAGGACAATATGGCTACACCTTC
V gene: TRBV18; J gene: TRBJ2-2; clone size: -; D gene: TRBD1; CDR3 protein: CASSQRTGQNTGELFF; CDR3 DNA: TGTGCCAGCTCACAACGGACAGGGCAGAACACCGGGGAGCTGTTTTTT
V gene: TRBV4-3; J gene: TRBJ2-5; clone size: -; D gene: TRBD2; CDR3 protein: CASSQDSLAGAPPGTQYF; CDR3 DNA: TGCGCCAGCAGCCAGGACAGTCTAGCGGGGGCTCCTCCCGGGACCCAGTACTTC
V gene: TRBV7-7; J gene: TRBJ1-6; clone size: few; D gene: -; CDR3 protein: CASSLVQWRPNSPLHF; CDR3 DNA: TGTGCTAGCAGCTTAGTACAGTGGAGGCCTAATTCACCCCTCCACTTT
V gene: TRBV5-6; J gene: TRBJ1-5; clone size: -; D gene: -; CDR3 protein: CASSLGYNQPQHF; CDR3 DNA: TGTGCCAGCAGCTTGGGCTACAATCAGCCCCAGCATTTT
V gene: TRBV7-2; J gene: TRBJ2-5; clone size: -; D gene: TRBD1; CDR3 protein: CASSWDREETQYF; CDR3 DNA: TGTGCCAGCAGCTGGGACAGGGAAGAGACCCAGTACTTC
V gene: TRBV7-2; J gene: TRBJ1-6; clone size: -; D gene: -; CDR3 protein: CASSLRGLNSPLHF; CDR3 DNA: TGTGCCAGCAGCTTAAGGGGCCTAAATTCACCCCTCCACTTT
V gene: TRBV4-1; J gene: TRBJ1-2; clone size: -; D gene: -; CDR3 protein: CASSQGAGAAYGYTF; CDR3 DNA: TGCGCCAGCAGCCAAGGGGCAGGGGCCGCCTATGGCTACACCTTC
V gene: TRBV30; J gene: TRBJ2-3; clone size: -; D gene: TRBD2; CDR3 protein: CAWSVLSSRGVYF; CDR3 DNA: TGTGCCTGGAGTGTACTCTCTTCCCGGGGGGTGTATTTT
V gene: TRBV7-8; J gene: TRBJ2-7; clone size: -; D gene: TRBD1; CDR3 protein: CASSFGTGEIYNEQYF; CDR3 DNA: TGTGCCAGCAGCTTCGGGACAGGGGAGATATACAACGAGCAGTACTTC
V gene: TRBV19; J gene: TRBJ1-3; clone size: -; D gene: -; CDR3 protein: CASSQTGTTGNTIYF; CDR3 DNA: TGTGCCAGTAGCCAGACCGGGACTACTGGAAACACCATATATTTT
V gene: TRBV19; J gene: TRBJ2-2; clone size: -; D gene: -; CDR3 protein: CASSGTGSGELFF; CDR3 DNA: TGTGCCAGTAGTGGTACAGGGTCCGGGGAGCTGTTTTTT
V gene: TRBV28; J gene: TRBJ1-1; clone size: -; D gene: -; CDR3 protein: CASSPSWNTEAFF; CDR3 DNA: TGTGCCAGCAGTCCTAGCTGGAACACTGAAGCTTTCTTT
V gene: TRBV6-4; J gene: TRBJ1-2; clone size: -; D gene: -; CDR3 protein: CASSDSRGGRGYTF; CDR3 DNA: TGTGCCAGCAGTGACTCCCGAGGGGGACGGGGCTACACCTTC
V gene: TRBV28; J gene: TRBJ1-2; clone size: -; D gene: -; CDR3 protein: CASSGTGTYYGYTF; CDR3 DNA: TGTGCCAGCAGCGGTACAGGGACCTACTATGGCTACACCTTC
V gene: TRBV7-2; J gene: TRBJ1-2; clone size: few; D gene: TRBD1; CDR3 protein: CASSLVSGGYGYTF; CDR3 DNA: TGTGCCAGCAGCTTAGTATCAGGGGGCTATGGCTACACCTTC
V gene: TRBV7-2; J gene: TRBJ2-7; clone size: -; D gene: -; CDR3 protein: CASSLAAGTHYEQYF; CDR3 DNA: TGTGCCAGCAGCTTAGCCGCAGGGACTCACTACGAGCAGTACTTC
V gene: TRBV5-4; J gene: TRBJ1-2; clone size: -; D gene: -; CDR3 protein: CASSLRGSYGYTF; CDR3 DNA: TGTGCCAGCAGCTTACGGGGATCCTATGGCTACACCTTC
V gene: TRBV28; J gene: TRBJ2-7; clone size: -; D gene: TRBD1; CDR3 protein: CASRQGTYEQYF; CDR3 DNA: TGTGCCAGCAGACAGGGGACCTACGAGCAGTACTTC
V gene: TRBV7-2; J gene: TRBJ1-1; clone size: once; D gene: -; CDR3 protein: CASSLYRNTEAFF; CDR3 DNA: TGTGCCAGCAGCTTGTACAGGAACACTGAAGCTTTCTTT
V gene: TRBV5-4; J gene: TRBJ1-4; clone size: -; D gene: -; CDR3 protein: CASSLWKGATNEKLFF; CDR3 DNA: TGTGCCAGCAGCTTGTGGAAGGGGGCAACTAATGAAAAACTGTTTTTT
V gene: TRBV27; J gene: TRBJ2-3; clone size: -; D gene: -; CDR3 protein: CASTGDTQYF; CDR3 DNA: TGTGCCAGCACAGGAGATACGCAGTATTTT
V gene: TRBV9; J gene: TRBJ1-1; clone size: -; D gene: TRBD1; CDR3 protein: CASSASQGALNTEAFF; CDR3 DNA: TGTGCCAGCAGCGCCTCCCAGGGGGCGCTGAACACTGAAGCTTTCTTT
V gene: TRBV7-2; J gene: TRBJ1-2; clone size: few; D gene: -; CDR3 protein: CASSFGDNYYGYTF; CDR3 DNA: TGTGCCAGCAGCTTTGGGGACAATTACTATGGCTACACCTTC
V gene: TRBV5-1; J gene: TRBJ2-3; clone size: -; D gene: -; CDR3 protein: CASRWAGTTDTQYF; CDR3 DNA: TGCGCCAGCAGGTGGGCCGGTACGACAGATACGCAGTATTTT
V gene: TRBV4-3; J gene: TRBJ1-3; clone size: -; D gene: -; CDR3 protein: CASSQDTGRGGNTIYF; CDR3 DNA: TGCGCCAGCAGCCAAGATACGGGGAGAGGTGGAAACACCATATATTTT
V gene: TRBV6-5; J gene: TRBJ1-6; clone size: -; D gene: -; CDR3 protein: CASNEWGPNSPLHF; CDR3 DNA: TGTGCCAGCAACGAGTGGGGCCCCAATTCACCCCTCCACTTT
V gene: TRBV28; J gene: TRBJ1-5; clone size: once; D gene: TRBD1; CDR3 protein: CASSLTGGPNQPQHF; CDR3 DNA: TGTGCCAGCAGTTTAACAGGGGGCCCCAATCAGCCCCAGCATTTT
V gene: TRBV2; J gene: TRBJ2-1; clone size: -; D gene: TRBD2; CDR3 protein: CASMDSAGGLGEQFF; CDR3 DNA: TGTGCCAGCATGGATTCGGCGGGGGGGCTAGGTGAGCAGTTCTTC
V gene: TRBV6-1; J gene: TRBJ2-3; clone size: -; D gene: TRBD2; CDR3 protein: CATTERGSTDTQYF; CDR3 DNA: TGTGCCACTACGGAGCGGGGGAGCACAGATACGCAGTATTTT